The T cell receptor (beta chain) described here comes from a study of T cell repertoires in cytomegalovirus infection. TCRdb recomputed calls from the reads with MiXCR, one row per CDR3 protein. The sample lists more than 500,000 distinct CDR3 sequences; approximately 17% were seen once. Germline V CDR1 and CDR2: SEHNR, FQNEAQ (reference sequence). The V gene end was trimmed by 4 bases and the J gene end by 2 bases; junction bases not matched to a gene: 3. CDR3 size: 14 residues. This clonotype occurred many times. Sequenced input: CD8+ T cells from PBMCs. The chain recombines TRBV7-9 with TRBJ2-5; 8 positions agree with TRBD1. The receptor was derived from a human donor in good health (CMV status not recorded). Some clones in this sample may be carry-over from other donors' samples. CDR3 amino acids: CASSSGQEQETQYF. DNA for the CDR3: TGTGCCAGCAGCTCGGGACAGGAGCAAGAGACCCAGTACTTC.